This is a list of T cell receptor beta chains from one sample in a study of T cells in Graves' hyperthyroidism and ophthalmopathy. One entry per CDR3 protein, called by TCRdb with MiXCR from the multiplex PCR reads. This sample has approximately 420,000 distinct CDR3 sequences; about 16% occur once, and the top ten carry around a third. The sequenced sample was blood. These receptors all come from a woman aged 30 to 39 with Graves' hyperthyroidism. Both conserved end residues are part of each CDR3. D genes are given only for firm matches. Clone sizes are given selectively: once, few, many, or a class where the clone is expanded.

d_call	j_call	clone_size	v_call	cdr3_nt	cdr3_aa
.	TRBJ2-7	few	TRBV6-1	TGTGCCAGCAATGAGGGCGGGAACACCTACGAGCAGTACTTC	CASNEGGNTYEQYF
.	TRBJ2-7	few	TRBV9	TGTGCCAGCAGCGTAGCATTAGCGCCAGCATACGAGCAGTACTTC	CASSVALAPAYEQYF
TRBD2	TRBJ2-4	.	TRBV20-1	TGCAGTGCCCCTGGACTAGCGGGGCTAGCCAAAAACATTCAGTACTTC	CSAPGLAGLAKNIQYF
.	TRBJ2-4	many	TRBV28	TGTGCCAGCAGTTCAGGTCGAAACATTCAGTACTTC	CASSSGRNIQYF
TRBD2	TRBJ2-7	.	TRBV20-1	TGCAGTGCTAGGGTGGGACTATACGAGCAGTACTTC	CSARVGLYEQYF
.	TRBJ2-1	.	TRBV19	TGTGCCAGTAGTATAGAAAGGCGGACAGTTTACAATGAGCAGTTCTTC	CASSIERRTVYNEQFF
.	TRBJ1-4	few	TRBV19	TGTGCCAGTAGTACCAGGAGACAGGTGACCGATGAAAAACTGTTTTTT	CASSTRRQVTDEKLFF
.	TRBJ1-5	many	TRBV7-2	TGTGCCAGCAGCTTCGGATTTATGGGAGCCAGCAATCAGCCCCAGCATTTT	CASSFGFMGASNQPQHF
.	TRBJ2-1	few	TRBV29-1	TGCAGCAGCAGGGGAGCGCACAATGAGCAGTTCTTC	CSSRGAHNEQFF
.	TRBJ1-2	.	TRBV6-1	TGTGCCAGCAGTGAAGACTACACCTTTAGATATCGCTACACCTTC	CASSEDYTFRYRYTF
TRBD2	TRBJ2-1	few	TRBV20-1	TGCAGTGCTAGAGATTTGGGCGGGGGCTCCTACAATGAGCAGTTCTTC	CSARDLGGGSYNEQFF
.	TRBJ1-1	many	TRBV20-1	TGCAGTGCTAGACCACGGGTACGGGGGAACACTGAAGCTTTCTTT	CSARPRVRGNTEAFF
.	TRBJ2-1	.	TRBV7-8	TGTGCCAGCAGCACCCAGGGATACAATGAGCAGTTCTTC	CASSTQGYNEQFF
.	TRBJ2-7	many	TRBV28	TGTGCCAGCAGTTCGAGAGAGCAGTACTTC	CASSSREQYF
.	TRBJ2-7	many	TRBV7-3	TGTGCCAGCAGCTCCGGGAGTAACTCCTACGAGCAGTACTTC	CASSSGSNSYEQYF
TRBD1	TRBJ1-2	.	TRBV19	TGTGCCAGTAATACGATCCGGGACAGAGCGTTCTATGGCTACTCCTTC	CASNTIRDRAFYGYSF
.	TRBJ2-5	.	TRBV10-1	TGCGCCAGCAGTGAGGTTGGAGAGACCCAGTACTTC	CASSEVGETQYF
.	TRBJ1-2	.	TRBV3-1	TGTGCCAGCAGCCAAATAGTAACAGGGAAGGGCTACACCTTC	CASSQIVTGKGYTF
.	TRBJ2-5	.	TRBV5-1	TGCGCCAGCAGCTTGGAATATGAGACCCAGTACTTC	CASSLEYETQYF
.	TRBJ2-6	.	TRBV3-1	TGTGCCAGCAGCCAATCGGAAGGACTAAGCGACTCTGGGGCCAACGTCCTGACTTTC	CASSQSEGLSDSGANVLTF
TRBD2	TRBJ2-1	.	TRBV6-1	TGTGCCAGCAGAACCGGACTAGCGGCTTGGAATGAGCAGTTCTTC	CASRTGLAAWNEQFF
.	TRBJ2-1	few	TRBV20-1	TGCAGTGCTTCTTCCCTGAACAATGAGCAGTTCTTC	CSASSLNNEQFF
.	TRBJ2-2	few	TRBV15	TGTGCCACCAGCAGAGATAAGTGGCAGGGCACCGGGGAGCTGTTTTTT	CATSRDKWQGTGELFF
.	TRBJ1-4	.	TRBV7-3	TGTGCCAGCAGCTTCACAGAAGAAAAACTGTTTTTT	CASSFTEEKLFF
.	TRBJ2-1	few	TRBV5-1	TGCGCCAGCAGCTTCGGGGGAACTTACAATGAGCAGTTCTTC	CASSFGGTYNEQFF
TRBD2	TRBJ2-1	many	TRBV10-3	TGTGCCATCAGTGAGTCTCGAGCGGGAGGCATCAGCTCCTACAATGAGCAGTTCTTC	CAISESRAGGISSYNEQFF
.	TRBJ1-2	.	TRBV25-1	TGTGCCAGCAGTGATCACAGGGCGGGGGGCTACACCTTC	CASSDHRAGGYTF
TRBD2	TRBJ2-3	many	TRBV30	TGTGCCTGGAGTGGACTAGCGCGACTCACAGATACGCAGTATTTT	CAWSGLARLTDTQYF
.	TRBJ1-1	many	TRBV7-9	TGTGCCAGCAGCTGGGGGGGACCGAACACTGAAGCTTTCTTT	CASSWGGPNTEAFF
.	TRBJ1-1	.	TRBV5-1	TGCGCCAGCGCCCCGGGGAATGGGAACACTGAAGCTTTCTTT	CASAPGNGNTEAFF
TRBD1	TRBJ1-1	many	TRBV7-9	TGTGTCCGAGCCCGGGACAGGGTGTCGGACACTGAAGCTTTCTTT	CVRARDRVSDTEAFF
.	TRBJ1-1	many	TRBV3-1	TGTGCCAGCAGCCAAGGGGCTATGAACACTGAAGCTTTCTTT	CASSQGAMNTEAFF
TRBD1	TRBJ1-4	many	TRBV28	TGTGCCAGCAGTTTGCGCCGTAGTCGGGACAGGGCAGGAAAACTGTTTTTT	CASSLRRSRDRAGKLFF
TRBD1	TRBJ2-7	many	TRBV18	TGTGCCAGCTCACAGGGGACAGCCTTCGAGCAGTACTTC	CASSQGTAFEQYF
.	TRBJ2-7	few	TRBV7-3	TGTGCCAGCAGCTCCAGACAGGCACCTCACTCCTACGAGCAGTACTTC	CASSSRQAPHSYEQYF
.	TRBJ1-5	many	TRBV20-1	TGCAGTGCTAGGCCCGGCTTATTAGGGCCCCAGCATTTT	CSARPGLLGPQHF
.	TRBJ1-4	many	TRBV3-1	TGTGCCAGCAGCCAATCCGGGGGAACTAATGAAAAACTGTTTTTT	CASSQSGGTNEKLFF
.	TRBJ2-5	few	TRBV20-1	TGCAGTGCCAAAGCAGGGAAACAAGAGACCCAGTACTTC	CSAKAGKQETQYF
.	TRBJ2-5	many	TRBV6-1	TGTGCCAGCAAGGGGCAATACGGGGGTATAGAGACCCAGTACTTC	CASKGQYGGIETQYF
TRBD1	TRBJ2-7	few	TRBV5-1	TGCGCCAGCAGCTCGACCGGGACAGGGATAGACGAGCAGTACTTC	CASSSTGTGIDEQYF
.	TRBJ2-1	many	TRBV3-1	TGTGCCAGCAGCCAAGATATGGGAGCTTCCTACAATGAGCAGTTCTTC	CASSQDMGASYNEQFF
.	TRBJ2-7	many	TRBV11-2	TGTGCCAGCAGCTCAACCCCGGGGACCTACGAGCAGTACTTC	CASSSTPGTYEQYF
.	TRBJ2-5	many	TRBV6-5	TGTGCCAGCAGTTACTTTACACCCTTCTCCTCAGCGGAGACCCAGTACTTC	CASSYFTPFSSAETQYF
TRBD2	TRBJ2-3	many	TRBV6-2/TRBV6-3	TGTGCCAGCAGTAGGACTAGCGGGAGGTCAGATACGCAGTATTTT	CASSRTSGRSDTQYF
.	TRBJ2-1	many	TRBV2	TGTGCCAGCAGACTCCGGGACTCCTCCTACAATGAGCAGTTCTTC	CASRLRDSSYNEQFF
TRBD1	TRBJ1-2	.	TRBV28	TGTGCCAGCAGCCCAGGGTCCCTCCAGGGGGGCTATGGCTACACCTTC	CASSPGSLQGGYGYTF
.	TRBJ1-2	.	TRBV11-3	TGTGCCAGCAGCCTGGGGACACTCTATGGCTACACCTTC	CASSLGTLYGYTF
TRBD1	TRBJ1-1	.	TRBV7-2	TGTGCCAGCAGGGGAGGGGGCGTCGGTAACACTGAAGCTTTCTTT	CASRGGGVGNTEAFF
.	TRBJ1-6	few	TRBV7-9	TGTGCCAGCAGCCTACAGGACACTTCACCCCTCCACTTT	CASSLQDTSPLHF